Listed below are T cell receptor beta chains from one sample, sequenced in a study of blood T cell repertoires in COVID-19. Using immunoSEQ multiplex PCR, the repertoire was profiled, and TCRdb retains in-frame clones only, with some absent. The repertoire includes about 280,000 clones, about 90% of them detected once, and about 1.8% sits in the top ten. The sample was PBMCs or T cells enriched from blood (not recorded which). The receptors were sampled from a woman under 30 with acute COVID-19. CDR3s include the opening cysteine and the closing phenylalanine or tryptophan. Fields, in order: D gene, clone size, J gene, V gene, CDR3 DNA, CDR3 protein. A D gene is named only where the DNA matches it firmly. For some rows the clone size is stated as once, few or many, or as a class when expanded; others skip it.

D gene: NA
clone size: NA
J gene: TRBJ2-2
V gene: TRBV5-1
CDR3 DNA: TGCGCCAGCAGCCTATCGATCAGGGATCCGAACACCGGGGAGCTGTTTTTT
CDR3 protein: CASSLSIRDPNTGELFF

D gene: TRBD1
clone size: NA
J gene: TRBJ1-2
V gene: TRBV14
CDR3 DNA: TGTGCCAGCAGCCAATTCCTTTCCCGGGACAGGAGTAACTATGGCTACACCTTC
CDR3 protein: CASSQFLSRDRSNYGYTF

D gene: TRBD1
clone size: NA
J gene: TRBJ2-7
V gene: TRBV5-5
CDR3 DNA: TGTGCCAGCAGCTTGGGGGCAGGGACAGGTTTCTACGAGCAGTACTTC
CDR3 protein: CASSLGAGTGFYEQYF

D gene: NA
clone size: once
J gene: TRBJ1-5
V gene: TRBV10-2
CDR3 DNA: TGCGCCAGCAGTGCCTCAGGAAACAATCAGCCCCAGCATTTT
CDR3 protein: CASSASGNNQPQHF

D gene: TRBD1
clone size: NA
J gene: TRBJ2-7
V gene: TRBV18
CDR3 DNA: TGTGCCAGCTCACCATTAGAACAGGGGGTTACCTACGAGCAGTACTTC
CDR3 protein: CASSPLEQGVTYEQYF

D gene: NA
clone size: NA
J gene: TRBJ1-5
V gene: TRBV10-3
CDR3 DNA: TGTGCCATCAGTCCGGGACAATATAGCAATCAGCCCCAGCATTTT
CDR3 protein: CAISPGQYSNQPQHF

D gene: TRBD2
clone size: NA
J gene: TRBJ2-1
V gene: TRBV5-1
CDR3 DNA: TGCGCCAGCAGCTTGGGGGAGGGTGAAGTCGATGAGCAGTTCTTC
CDR3 protein: CASSLGEGEVDEQFF

D gene: TRBD2
clone size: NA
J gene: TRBJ2-1
V gene: TRBV7-6
CDR3 DNA: TGTGCCAGCAGCTTAAATATTCCTAGCGGGAGTCCCTACAATGAGCAGTTCTTC
CDR3 protein: CASSLNIPSGSPYNEQFF

D gene: NA
clone size: once
J gene: TRBJ2-5
V gene: TRBV28
CDR3 DNA: TGTGCCAGCAGTACGAACAGCCAAGAGACCCAGTACTTC
CDR3 protein: CASSTNSQETQYF

D gene: TRBD2
clone size: NA
J gene: TRBJ2-4
V gene: TRBV7-2
CDR3 DNA: TGTGCCAGCAGCTTAGCGCTAGCGGGAGGCCAAAAGTCACCCCTCAACTTC
CDR3 protein: CASSLALAGGQKSPLNF

D gene: TRBD1
clone size: NA
J gene: TRBJ1-2
V gene: TRBV5-1
CDR3 DNA: TGCGCCAGCAGCTTGTTACAGGGGGCTGGCTATGGCTACACCTTC
CDR3 protein: CASSLLQGAGYGYTF

D gene: NA
clone size: NA
J gene: TRBJ2-1
V gene: TRBV4-3
CDR3 DNA: TGCGCCAGCAGCCAAGCCCGTTTCGGGGGCAATGAGCAGTTCTTC
CDR3 protein: CASSQARFGGNEQFF

D gene: TRBD2
clone size: NA
J gene: TRBJ2-2
V gene: TRBV24-1
CDR3 DNA: TGTGCCACCAGTGATTCCAGCGGGAGTGACACCGGGGAGCTGTTTTTT
CDR3 protein: CATSDSSGSDTGELFF

D gene: NA
clone size: NA
J gene: TRBJ2-1
V gene: TRBV4-3
CDR3 DNA: TGCGCCAGCAGCCAAGGGCAGGCCACCTACAATGAGCAGTTCTTC
CDR3 protein: CASSQGQATYNEQFF

D gene: TRBD1
clone size: NA
J gene: TRBJ1-1
V gene: TRBV5-6
CDR3 DNA: TGTGCCAGCAGCCCTCCCGACAGGGTTTTAAACACTGAAGCTTTCTTT
CDR3 protein: CASSPPDRVLNTEAFF

D gene: NA
clone size: NA
J gene: TRBJ1-1
V gene: TRBV10-2
CDR3 DNA: TGCGCCAGCATCGGGGGGGCTGAAGCTTTCTTT
CDR3 protein: CASIGGAEAFF

D gene: NA
clone size: NA
J gene: TRBJ1-3
V gene: TRBV6-5
CDR3 DNA: TGTGCCAGCAGGCCCGGGACATTCGGAAACACCATATATTTT
CDR3 protein: CASRPGTFGNTIYF

D gene: NA
clone size: NA
J gene: TRBJ1-2
V gene: TRBV19
CDR3 DNA: TGTGCCAGTATTGCGACTGGGACACCCAACTATGGCTACACCTTC
CDR3 protein: CASIATGTPNYGYTF

D gene: NA
clone size: NA
J gene: TRBJ1-3
V gene: TRBV9
CDR3 DNA: TGTGCCAGCAGCGTAGGACAGACTTCCTCTGGAAACACCATATATTTT
CDR3 protein: CASSVGQTSSGNTIYF

D gene: TRBD2
clone size: NA
J gene: TRBJ2-3
V gene: TRBV29-1
CDR3 DNA: TGCAGCGTTGAATTAGCGGGAGGGCTAGATACGCAGTATTTT
CDR3 protein: CSVELAGGLDTQYF

D gene: NA
clone size: NA
J gene: TRBJ2-1
V gene: TRBV3-1/TRBV3-2
CDR3 DNA: TGTGCCAGCAGCCAAGTTCACGGGAGACCCCTCTTTTCCTACAATGAGCAGTTCTTC
CDR3 protein: CASSQVHGRPLFSYNEQFF

D gene: TRBD1
clone size: NA
J gene: TRBJ1-1
V gene: TRBV25-1
CDR3 DNA: TGTGCCAGCAGTGAATATGGGGGGACAGGCGGGTCGACTGAAGCTTTCTTT
CDR3 protein: CASSEYGGTGGSTEAFF

D gene: TRBD1
clone size: NA
J gene: TRBJ1-3
V gene: TRBV30
CDR3 DNA: TGTGCCTGGAGCCTAAGACAGGGGAGAAACACCATATATTTT
CDR3 protein: CAWSLRQGRNTIYF

D gene: TRBD1
clone size: NA
J gene: TRBJ2-2
V gene: TRBV12-5
CDR3 DNA: TGTGCTAGTGGTCCGGGACAGGGGCTCAAGGAGCTGTTTTTT
CDR3 protein: CASGPGQGLKELFF

D gene: NA
clone size: NA
J gene: TRBJ2-1
V gene: TRBV19
CDR3 DNA: TGTGCCAGTAGTATAGATCCCCCCGGGACATTGTTCTTC
CDR3 protein: CASSIDPPGTLFF

D gene: NA
clone size: NA
J gene: TRBJ1-1
V gene: TRBV12-3/TRBV12-4
CDR3 DNA: TGTGCCAGCAGTTTACTTCCGAACACTGAAGCTTTCTTT
CDR3 protein: CASSLLPNTEAFF

D gene: NA
clone size: NA
J gene: TRBJ2-2
V gene: TRBV11-2
CDR3 DNA: TGTGCCAGCAGCTTACTCCGGGGTGGCGGGGAGCTGTTTTTT
CDR3 protein: CASSLLRGGGELFF

D gene: NA
clone size: NA
J gene: TRBJ1-1
V gene: TRBV19
CDR3 DNA: TGTGCCAGTAGTATCTCATCGCGGGGGAACACTGAAGCTTTCTTT
CDR3 protein: CASSISSRGNTEAFF